Listed below are T cell receptor beta chains from one sample, sequenced in a study of blood T cell repertoires in COVID-19. The repertoire was sequenced with immunoSEQ multiplex PCR; TCRdb's copy has only in-frame clones and lacks some. The profile shows tens of thousands of clones, about 93% of them singletons. Sample: peripheral blood. The receptors were sampled from a human donor in a cohort sampled during active COVID-19. CDR3s include the opening cysteine and the closing phenylalanine or tryptophan.

J gene: TRBJ2-7; V gene: TRBV9; CDR3 protein: CASSFGTSPYEQYF
J gene: TRBJ1-2; V gene: TRBV6-5; CDR3 protein: CASRDSLNYGYTF
J gene: TRBJ2-7; V gene: TRBV15; CDR3 protein: CATSRDRDSIYEQYF
J gene: TRBJ2-7; V gene: TRBV11-2; CDR3 protein: CASSSSPPGTGPYEQYF
J gene: TRBJ1-2; V gene: TRBV5-1; CDR3 protein: CASSLGAETSYGYTF
J gene: TRBJ1-1; V gene: TRBV24-1; CDR3 protein: CATSDLWTGEAFF
J gene: TRBJ1-2; V gene: TRBV9; CDR3 protein: CASSQTGGVNYGYTF
J gene: TRBJ2-7; V gene: TRBV7-9; CDR3 protein: CASSYLTGGSYEQYF
J gene: TRBJ1-6; V gene: TRBV7-8; CDR3 protein: CASSSSLGSSYNSPLHF
J gene: TRBJ1-5; V gene: TRBV19; CDR3 protein: CASSIRGRNQPQHF
J gene: TRBJ1-1; V gene: TRBV29-1; CDR3 protein: CSAGVTEAFF
J gene: TRBJ2-7; V gene: TRBV15; CDR3 protein: CATSWRIAYEQYF
J gene: TRBJ1-5; V gene: TRBV11-2; CDR3 protein: CASSFGQGGDQPQHF
J gene: TRBJ2-3; V gene: TRBV5-1; CDR3 protein: CASSLDPSGGADTQYF
J gene: TRBJ1-2; V gene: TRBV29-1; CDR3 protein: CSVVQGYYGYTF
J gene: TRBJ2-1; V gene: TRBV27; CDR3 protein: CASSPSGGPFYNEQFF
J gene: TRBJ1-1; V gene: TRBV6-5; CDR3 protein: CASSRPGGRTEAFF
J gene: TRBJ1-1; V gene: TRBV6-5; CDR3 protein: CASHAGGLEAFF
J gene: TRBJ1-6; V gene: TRBV10-3; CDR3 protein: CAISQGTGSNYNSPLHF
J gene: TRBJ2-7; V gene: TRBV29-1; CDR3 protein: CRGLAGGTQGEQYF
J gene: TRBJ2-5; V gene: TRBV2; CDR3 protein: CASSDQPAGQETQYF
J gene: TRBJ1-4; V gene: TRBV30; CDR3 protein: CAWSGVEKLFF
J gene: TRBJ1-1; V gene: TRBV11-2; CDR3 protein: CASSLGTVTEAFF
J gene: TRBJ2-7; V gene: TRBV7-8; CDR3 protein: CASSPRTGRDEQYF
J gene: TRBJ2-5; V gene: TRBV11-1; CDR3 protein: CASSLRHQETQYF
J gene: TRBJ1-1; V gene: TRBV7-3; CDR3 protein: CASSPAGGTEAFF
J gene: TRBJ1-1; V gene: TRBV5-1; CDR3 protein: CASNDDRGLNTEAFF
J gene: TRBJ2-1; V gene: TRBV5-4; CDR3 protein: CASSSAGQVSYNEQFF
J gene: TRBJ1-5; V gene: TRBV27; CDR3 protein: CASSPGADSNQPQHF
J gene: TRBJ1-1; V gene: TRBV29-1; CDR3 protein: CSVITFRANTEAFF
J gene: TRBJ1-1; V gene: TRBV9; CDR3 protein: CASSAHGGDRSSEAFF
J gene: TRBJ2-7; V gene: TRBV6-5; CDR3 protein: CASSYSRVGPYEQYF
J gene: TRBJ1-2; V gene: TRBV10-2; CDR3 protein: CASSGTGSGYTF
J gene: TRBJ2-2; V gene: TRBV18; CDR3 protein: CASSPGTSYTGELFF
J gene: TRBJ1-1; V gene: TRBV19; CDR3 protein: CASSLNRDSGNTEAFF
J gene: TRBJ2-2; V gene: TRBV11-2; CDR3 protein: CASSSSGIKLNTGELFF
J gene: TRBJ2-7; V gene: TRBV6-6; CDR3 protein: CASSSDRVYEQYF
J gene: TRBJ1-4; V gene: TRBV19; CDR3 protein: CASSIMRLEKLFF
J gene: TRBJ1-2; V gene: TRBV30; CDR3 protein: CAWSTGTGDYGYTF
J gene: TRBJ2-6; V gene: TRBV27; CDR3 protein: CASSSTDSGANVLTF